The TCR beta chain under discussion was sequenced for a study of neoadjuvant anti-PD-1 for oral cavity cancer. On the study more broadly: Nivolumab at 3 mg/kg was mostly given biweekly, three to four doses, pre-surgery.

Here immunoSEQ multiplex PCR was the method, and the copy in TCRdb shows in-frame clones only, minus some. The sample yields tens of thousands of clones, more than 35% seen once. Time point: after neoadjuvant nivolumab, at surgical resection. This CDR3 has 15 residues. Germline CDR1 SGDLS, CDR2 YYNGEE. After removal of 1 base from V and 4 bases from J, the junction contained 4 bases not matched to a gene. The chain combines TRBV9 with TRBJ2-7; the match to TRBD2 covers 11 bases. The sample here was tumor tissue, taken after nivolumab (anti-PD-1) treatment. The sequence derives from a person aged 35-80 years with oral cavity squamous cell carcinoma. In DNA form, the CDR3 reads TGTGCCAGCAGCGTATACCCTAGCGGGAGGTACGAGCAGTACTTC. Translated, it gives CASSVYPSGRYEQYF.